The 8 T cell receptor beta chains below all came from one sample that was sequenced in a study of T cell changes during pregnancy in multiple sclerosis. TCRdb keeps only in-frame clones here, not all; method: immunoSEQ multiplex PCR. The sample includes about 59,000 clones, about 90% of them seen just once. The sequencing here drew on peripheral blood, taken in the first trimester of pregnancy. The source is a female donor in good health, enrolled as a control in a pregnancy study.

The genes are TRBV19 and TRBJ1-2, with 8 positions matching TRBD1. Trimming removed 4 bases from V and 4 bases from J; junction bases left unmatched: 14. The germline V gene encodes CDR1 LNHDA and CDR2 SQIVND (reference sequence). The CDR3 loop spans 17 amino acids. The CDR3 protein is CASSTRTGSSSTYGYTF. The CDR3 bases are TGTGCCAGTAGTACTCGGACAGGGTCAAGTTCAACCTATGGCTACACCTTC.

The chain combines TRBV5-1 with TRBJ2-1; 11 nucleotides agree with TRBD2. The junction had 3 bases not matched to a gene; V was cut back by 4 bases and J by 0 bases. The CDR3 has 16 amino acids. Germline assignment: CDR1 SGHRS and CDR2 YFSETQ. The CDR3 loop reads CASSITSGGSYNEQFF. DNA of the CDR3: TGCGCCAGCAGCATAACTAGCGGGGGCTCCTACAATGAGCAGTTCTTC.

This clone was observed a single time. The chain couples TRBV7-2 to TRBJ2-7; 10 nucleotides agree with TRBD2. J lost 0 bases, V lost 4 bases, and 9 bases had no gene match. The CDR3 totals 17 residues. Germline values: CDR1 SGHTA, CDR2 FQGNSA. DNA for the CDR3: TGTGCCAGCAGCTCCGAACTAGCGGGAACTGACTCCTACGAGCAGTACTTC. Residues: CASSSELAGTDSYEQYF.

This chain uses TRBV19 with TRBJ1-5; 8 bases agree with TRBD1. The junction had 7 bases not matched to a gene; V was cut back by 3 bases and J by 3 bases. This CDR3 region has 16 residues. From germline, CDR1 is LNHDA and CDR2 SQIVND (reference sequence). The CDR3 here is CASSIRDRSYNQPQHF. DNA for the CDR3: TGTGCCAGTAGTATTCGGGACAGGAGCTACAATCAGCCCCAGCATTTT.

Here the CDR3 reads CASNSWQGDEKLFF. The DNA of the CDR3 is TGTGCCAGCAATTCATGGCAGGGGGATGAAAAACTGTTTTTT. The chain couples TRBV2 to TRBJ1-4; 7 positions agree with TRBD1. The junction had 8 bases not matched to a gene; V was cut back by 7 bases and J by 6 bases. Germline V gives CDR1 SNHLY, CDR2 FYNNEI. The CDR3 consists of 14 residues.

The chain recombines TRBV9 with TRBJ1-1, with TRBD1 identical over 12 bases. Trimming took 4 bases from V and 4 from J; bases not matched to a gene: 8. The CDR3 sequence is 16 residues long. Germline values: CDR1 SGDLS, CDR2 YYNGEE. The CDR3: CASSPGQGALSTEAFF. CDR3 bases: TGTGCCAGCAGCCCGGGACAGGGGGCGTTAAGCACTGAAGCTTTCTTT.

The chain has TRBV27 and TRBJ2-1; 9 nucleotides agree with TRBD1. V lost 4 bases to trimming and J lost 8 bases; unmatched junction nucleotides: 18. Germline V gives CDR1 MNHEY, CDR2 SMNVEV (reference sequence). This CDR3 has 18 amino acids. The CDR3 reads CASSSTGTGPRNIDEQFF. CDR3 DNA: TGTGCCAGCAGTTCAACCGGGACAGGGCCTCGTAATATCGATGAGCAGTTCTTC.

The V and J genes are TRBV7-8 and TRBJ2-3; 8 nucleotides line up with TRBD1. There are 15 residues in the CDR3. V lost 5 bases, J lost 3 bases, and 7 bases stayed unmatched. Germline V gene data show CDR1 as SGHVS and CDR2 as FQNEAQ. CDR3 protein: CASSRTGRLTDTQYF. The CDR3 region has the DNA TGTGCCAGCAGCAGGACAGGGAGATTGACAGATACGCAGTATTTT.